This T cell receptor (beta chain) appears in the sequencing data of a study of neoadjuvant anti-PD-1 for oral cavity cancer. Study-level information: Nivolumab at 3 mg/kg was mostly given biweekly, three to four doses, pre-surgery. Patients without progression received a fourth nivolumab dose around day 43, then surgical resection on days 50-56.

Comments on this clone: Its antigen is as yet unknown.

Time point defined: after neoadjuvant nivolumab, at surgical resection. No culture or expansion preceded analysis of these blood cells. The repertoire was sequenced with immunoSEQ multiplex PCR; TCRdb's copy has only in-frame clones and lacks some. The sample has 14,000 or so clones; 60% to 85% are singletons. Germline V lookup: CDR1 SGHDN, CDR2 FVKESK. Trimming removed 4 bases from V and 1 base from J; junction bases left unmatched: 15. The CDR3 consists of 19 residues. General study findings and limits: Pretreatment Treg/Th17 ratio correlated inversely with post-treatment tumor clonality.

The material sequenced was PBMCs, taken after nivolumab (anti-PD-1) treatment. This sequence was found in a person aged 35 to 85 with oral cavity squamous cell carcinoma. J is TRBJ2-3 and V is TRBV14; the match to TRBD2 covers 9 bases. CDR3 nucleotides: TGTGCCAGCAGCCCCACCCCTCTGGCGGGAGGGCAGGGCACAGATACGCAGTATTTT. Translation gives CASSPTPLAGGQGTDTQYF.